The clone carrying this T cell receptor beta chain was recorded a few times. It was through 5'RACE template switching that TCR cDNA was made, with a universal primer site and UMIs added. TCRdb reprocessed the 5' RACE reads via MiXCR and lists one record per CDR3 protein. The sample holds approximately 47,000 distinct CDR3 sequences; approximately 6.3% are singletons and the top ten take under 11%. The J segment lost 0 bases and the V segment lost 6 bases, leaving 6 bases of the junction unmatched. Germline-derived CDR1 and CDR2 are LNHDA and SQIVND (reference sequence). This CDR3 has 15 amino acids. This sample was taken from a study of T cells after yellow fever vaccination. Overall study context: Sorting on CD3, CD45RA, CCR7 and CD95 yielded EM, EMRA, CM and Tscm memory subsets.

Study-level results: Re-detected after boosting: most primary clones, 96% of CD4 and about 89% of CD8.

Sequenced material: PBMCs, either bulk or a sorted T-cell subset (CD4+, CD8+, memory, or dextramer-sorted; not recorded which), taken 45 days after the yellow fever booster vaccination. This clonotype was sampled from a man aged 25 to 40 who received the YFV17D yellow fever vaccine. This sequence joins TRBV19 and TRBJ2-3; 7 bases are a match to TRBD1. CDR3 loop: CASRDRSISTDTQYF. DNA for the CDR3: TGTGCCAGTAGGGACAGGAGCATTAGCACAGATACGCAGTATTTT.